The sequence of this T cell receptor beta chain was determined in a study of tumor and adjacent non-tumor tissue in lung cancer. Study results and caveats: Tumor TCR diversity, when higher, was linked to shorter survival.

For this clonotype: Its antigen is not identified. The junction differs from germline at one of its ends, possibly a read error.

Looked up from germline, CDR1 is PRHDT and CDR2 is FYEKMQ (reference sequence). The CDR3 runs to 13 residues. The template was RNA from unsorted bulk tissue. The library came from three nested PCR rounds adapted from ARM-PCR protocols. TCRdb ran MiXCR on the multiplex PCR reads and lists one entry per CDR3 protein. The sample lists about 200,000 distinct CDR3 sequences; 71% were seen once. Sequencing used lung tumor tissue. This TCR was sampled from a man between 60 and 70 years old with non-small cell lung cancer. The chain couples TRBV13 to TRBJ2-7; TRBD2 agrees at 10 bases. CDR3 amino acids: CGSSLPSGGEQYF. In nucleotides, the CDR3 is TGTGGCAGCAGCTTGCCTAGCGGGGGCGAGCAGTACTTC.